Included here is one TCR beta chain sequence, with context. Its antigen remains undetermined. Nothing much larger sits one base from this clone, and base qualities are not available. The instrument was an Illumina NovaSeq 6000. TCR cDNA was made using 5'RACE template switching, a step that added a universal primer site and unique molecular identifiers. Priming of cDNA synthesis was performed from both the TCR alpha and TCR beta constant segments. Library amplification involved two PCR steps, and the second step added sample barcodes and sequencing adapters. Sequencing of libraries was done on Illumina HiSeq 2500 (2x100 bp) or NovaSeq (2x150 bp). In the authors' own workflow: Demultiplexing of reads and collapsing into UMI consensus sequences were performed with MIGEC, and V(D)J alignment was carried out with MiXCR. Vaccine-responding clonotypes were defined with edgeR using replicate PBMC samples, requiring FDR below 0.01 and a log2 fold change above 5 up to day 15. Bulk clonotypes were assigned CD4 or CD8 identity according to which sequenced CD4 or CD8 repertoire held them at higher abundance. TCRdb ran its own pipeline on the public reads, namely fastp trimming at Q25 and MiXCR clone calling, and kept in-frame beta chains. Duplicate CDR3 protein sequences are folded into a single record with the most common DNA and genes. The V and J calls here are based on TCRdb, not the publication. In this sample the table shows about 310,000 distinct CDR3 sequences, approximately 3.9% of which occur a single time. The ten biggest clones cover 23% of the sample.

The CDR3 sequence holds 14 residues, the cysteine and phenylalanine included. The entry retains the CDR3 DNA only, 42 bases that are in frame from base 1. From the germline V gene (reference sequence), CDR1 is LGHDT and CDR2 is YNNKEL. The germline ends are 16 bases apart after V is trimmed by 4 bases and J by 9 bases. The sample belongs to a study of T cells after yellow fever vaccination (dated by TCRdb to the late 2010s). As for the study more broadly: The SMART-Seq v4 Ultra Low Input RNA kit was used to prepare libraries from fractions with low cell numbers. Blood was drawn at multiple timepoints before and after primary and secondary immunization, with bulk PBMC replicates and cell subsets isolated. To track T-cell clones before and after primary and booster YFV17D yellow fever vaccination, bulk TCR alpha and beta repertoires were sequenced longitudinally. Two healthy male donors, one aged 18 to 30 and one aged 30 to 40 years, made up the cohort. Study-wide conclusions, independent of this receptor: A small fraction of clonotypes showed up in both the CD4 and CD8 compartments, probably as a result of convergent recombination. Compared with the primary T-cell response, the secondary T-cell response was weaker but faster, peaking on day 5 rather than day 15. After the booster, most clones that had expanded after primary vaccination were detected again (around 96% of CD4 and around nine tenths of CD8), suggesting broad maintenance of memory. Computational filtering was required because FACS-sorted repertoires could contain abundant contaminating clonotypes from the bulk population. Because the study included only a couple of donors, the extent to which the findings can be generalized is limited.

This sample's treatment or condition label indicates: live attenuated yellow fever vaccine strain. At every blood-draw timepoint, two biological replicates of bulk PBMCs were collected. A standard Ficoll-Paque protocol was used to isolate PBMCs from peripheral blood. RNA was extracted with TriZol from bulk PBMCs, CD4 and CD8 fractions, and dextramer-positive and dextramer-negative fractions. This sample comprised PBMCs, obtained on the day of the yellow fever booster vaccination. The sequence derives from a man aged 18-30 years who received the YFV17D yellow fever vaccine. The rearranged segments are TRBV3-1 and TRBJ2-1, with TRBD2 tentatively as D gene (7 bases match). The DNA sequence is given as TGTGCCAGCAGCCTCCAAGGGGGGGCCGGTGAGCAGTTCTTC. The translation is CASSLQGGAGEQFF.